The rows below give T cell receptor beta chains drawn from one sample of a study of CD8 T cells in Susac syndrome. MiXCR, applied by TCRdb to the immunoSEQ multiplex PCR reads, yields one record per CDR3 protein. This table holds 95,000 or so distinct CDR3 sequences, just under 95% found once. The sample comprised CD8+ T cells from PBMCs. These receptors all stem from a human donor in good health. CDR3s include the opening cysteine and the closing phenylalanine or tryptophan. The order of the fields is D gene, J gene, clone size, V gene, CDR3 DNA, CDR3 protein. A D gene is named only where the DNA matches it firmly. Only some rows state a clone size, as once, few, many or a class for expanded clones.

d_gene: -
j_gene: TRBJ2-7
abundance: -
v_gene: TRBV20-1
CDR3nt: TGCAGTGCTAGATCCCCAAAAAGCATCCTTCACCCCTACGAGCAGTACTTC
CDR3aa: CSARSPKSILHPYEQYF

d_gene: -
j_gene: TRBJ2-4
abundance: -
v_gene: TRBV6-5
CDR3nt: TGTGCCAGCCCCGGGGGTCAGAAAAACATTCAGTACTTC
CDR3aa: CASPGGQKNIQYF

d_gene: -
j_gene: TRBJ2-5
abundance: -
v_gene: TRBV20-1
CDR3nt: TGCAGTGCTAGGTTCCCACACCCCGGACTTGGAGAGACCCAGTACTTC
CDR3aa: CSARFPHPGLGETQYF

d_gene: TRBD2
j_gene: TRBJ2-4
abundance: -
v_gene: TRBV5-1
CDR3nt: TGCGCCAGCAGCTTGCTAGCGGGGGGTTGGGACATTCAGTACTTC
CDR3aa: CASSLLAGGWDIQYF

d_gene: -
j_gene: TRBJ1-2
abundance: -
v_gene: TRBV19
CDR3nt: TGTGCCAGTAGTATAGAGGCAGCCCGACCCATCTATGGCTACACCTTC
CDR3aa: CASSIEAARPIYGYTF

d_gene: -
j_gene: TRBJ2-7
abundance: -
v_gene: TRBV10-3
CDR3nt: TGTGCCATCAGTGAGTCGGGGAGCTCCTACGAGCAGTACTTC
CDR3aa: CAISESGSSYEQYF

d_gene: -
j_gene: TRBJ2-5
abundance: once
v_gene: TRBV12-3/TRBV12-4
CDR3nt: TGTGCCAGCAGTTTAGGTGGCAGCCTAGAGACCCAGTACTTC
CDR3aa: CASSLGGSLETQYF

d_gene: -
j_gene: TRBJ1-2
abundance: -
v_gene: TRBV2
CDR3nt: TGTGCCAGCAGACAAGACAGCCACTATGGCTACACCTTC
CDR3aa: CASRQDSHYGYTF

d_gene: -
j_gene: TRBJ2-7
abundance: -
v_gene: TRBV4-1
CDR3nt: TGCGCCAGCAGCCAAGACCGGGGCCCCTACGAGCAGTACTTC
CDR3aa: CASSQDRGPYEQYF

d_gene: -
j_gene: TRBJ2-2
abundance: once
v_gene: TRBV24-1
CDR3nt: TGTGCCACCAGTGAGGCAGGGTACACCGGGGAGCTGTTTTTT
CDR3aa: CATSEAGYTGELFF

d_gene: TRBD1
j_gene: TRBJ2-6
abundance: few
v_gene: TRBV6-5
CDR3nt: TGTGCCAGCAGTTATACAGGGGGCGCTGGGGCCAACGTCCTGACTTTC
CDR3aa: CASSYTGGAGANVLTF

d_gene: -
j_gene: TRBJ1-3
abundance: -
v_gene: TRBV9
CDR3nt: TGTGCCAGCAGTTTACATGAGAGCTCTGGAAACACCATATATTTT
CDR3aa: CASSLHESSGNTIYF

d_gene: -
j_gene: TRBJ2-1
abundance: -
v_gene: TRBV20-1
CDR3nt: TGCAGTGCTGGCAACCGGGCCCCCTACAATGAGCAGTTCTTC
CDR3aa: CSAGNRAPYNEQFF

d_gene: TRBD1
j_gene: TRBJ1-5
abundance: -
v_gene: TRBV5-8
CDR3nt: TGTGCCAGCAGCTCTACGTGGGACAGGGACTATAGCAATCAGCCCCAGCATTTT
CDR3aa: CASSSTWDRDYSNQPQHF

d_gene: -
j_gene: TRBJ1-5
abundance: -
v_gene: TRBV4-1
CDR3nt: TGCGCCAGCAGCCAAGATCAGAGACAGCCCCAGCATTTT
CDR3aa: CASSQDQRQPQHF

d_gene: -
j_gene: TRBJ2-7
abundance: -
v_gene: TRBV28
CDR3nt: TGTGCCAGCAGTTTCAGAAAGGGTCGCTACGAGCAGTACTTC
CDR3aa: CASSFRKGRYEQYF

d_gene: -
j_gene: TRBJ2-3
abundance: -
v_gene: TRBV6-6
CDR3nt: TGTGCCAGCAGTTACGGGACCCTCTTCACAGATACGCAGTATTTT
CDR3aa: CASSYGTLFTDTQYF

d_gene: TRBD1
j_gene: TRBJ2-7
abundance: -
v_gene: TRBV12-5
CDR3nt: TGTGCTAGTGGAAGCAACAGGGGCCCTGCCTACGAGCAGTACTTC
CDR3aa: CASGSNRGPAYEQYF

d_gene: TRBD2
j_gene: TRBJ2-1
abundance: -
v_gene: TRBV3-1
CDR3nt: TGTGCCAGCAGCCAACCGGAGGGAGGGTGGAATGAGCAGTTCTTC
CDR3aa: CASSQPEGGWNEQFF

d_gene: TRBD1
j_gene: TRBJ2-7
abundance: -
v_gene: TRBV7-9
CDR3nt: TGTGCCAGCAGCTCGGGGACAGGGGGAGAGCAGTACTTC
CDR3aa: CASSSGTGGEQYF

d_gene: -
j_gene: TRBJ1-2
abundance: -
v_gene: TRBV12-3/TRBV12-4
CDR3nt: TGTGCCAGCAGTTTATTTAACAGCTATGGCTACACCTTC
CDR3aa: CASSLFNSYGYTF

d_gene: TRBD1
j_gene: TRBJ2-1
abundance: -
v_gene: TRBV5-1
CDR3nt: TGCGCCAGCAGTTCGATTGACAGGGTCTCCTACAATGAGCAGTTCTTC
CDR3aa: CASSSIDRVSYNEQFF

d_gene: -
j_gene: TRBJ2-7
abundance: -
v_gene: TRBV20-1
CDR3nt: TGCAGTGCTAGAGATAAGGGGTCCTACGAGCAGTACTTC
CDR3aa: CSARDKGSYEQYF

d_gene: -
j_gene: TRBJ2-7
abundance: -
v_gene: TRBV6-5
CDR3nt: TGTGCCAGCAGTTACGGGGTTTCCTACGAGCAGTACTTC
CDR3aa: CASSYGVSYEQYF

d_gene: -
j_gene: TRBJ1-4
abundance: -
v_gene: TRBV2
CDR3nt: TGTGCCAGCAGTGAACCCCAAAAACTGTTTTTT
CDR3aa: CASSEPQKLFF

d_gene: -
j_gene: TRBJ1-4
abundance: -
v_gene: TRBV19
CDR3nt: TGTGCCAGTAGTATTGCCGGAGGGACGGGTGAAAAACTGTTTTTT
CDR3aa: CASSIAGGTGEKLFF

d_gene: -
j_gene: TRBJ2-3
abundance: -
v_gene: TRBV5-4
CDR3nt: TGTGCCAGCAGCTTGGAGGTCTCCGAGGCTAGCACAGATACGCAGTATTTT
CDR3aa: CASSLEVSEASTDTQYF

d_gene: -
j_gene: TRBJ2-7
abundance: -
v_gene: TRBV3-1
CDR3nt: TGTGCCAGCAGCCAAGATTCGGTTGGCAAAGCCTACGAGCAGTACTTC
CDR3aa: CASSQDSVGKAYEQYF

d_gene: -
j_gene: TRBJ2-7
abundance: -
v_gene: TRBV28
CDR3nt: TGTGCCAGCGGCTCCTACGAGCAGTACTTC
CDR3aa: CASGSYEQYF

d_gene: -
j_gene: TRBJ2-1
abundance: -
v_gene: TRBV29-1
CDR3nt: TGCAGTTCGCTCCCCGTTTCTAACAATGAGCAGTTCTTC
CDR3aa: CSSLPVSNNEQFF

d_gene: -
j_gene: TRBJ2-1
abundance: once
v_gene: TRBV30
CDR3nt: TGTGCCTGGAGTGTACGTAGCGGCGCGCCCAATGAGCAGTTCTTC
CDR3aa: CAWSVRSGAPNEQFF

d_gene: -
j_gene: TRBJ2-7
abundance: -
v_gene: TRBV5-4
CDR3nt: TGTGCCAGCAGCTTGGGCACTAGCTCCTACGAGCAGTACTTC
CDR3aa: CASSLGTSSYEQYF

d_gene: -
j_gene: TRBJ1-1
abundance: -
v_gene: TRBV19
CDR3nt: TGTGCCAGCCTCTCCAGGGGGAACACTGAAGCTTTCTTT
CDR3aa: CASLSRGNTEAFF

d_gene: -
j_gene: TRBJ2-1
abundance: -
v_gene: TRBV15
CDR3nt: TGTGCCACCAGCAGAGCCGTGGGACACGAGGTATTCTCCTACAATGAGCAGTTCTTC
CDR3aa: CATSRAVGHEVFSYNEQFF

d_gene: -
j_gene: TRBJ2-3
abundance: -
v_gene: TRBV2
CDR3nt: TGTGCCAGCAGCTCCGCATTTATAGGCACAGATACGCAGTATTTT
CDR3aa: CASSSAFIGTDTQYF

d_gene: -
j_gene: TRBJ2-2
abundance: -
v_gene: TRBV5-6
CDR3nt: TGTGCCAGCAGCTTGGGTCTGGAGAACACCGGGGAGCTGTTTTTT
CDR3aa: CASSLGLENTGELFF

d_gene: -
j_gene: TRBJ1-1
abundance: -
v_gene: TRBV4-1
CDR3nt: TGCGCCAGCAGCTCCCGGCCTTCAAACACTGAAGCTTTCTTT
CDR3aa: CASSSRPSNTEAFF

d_gene: TRBD2
j_gene: TRBJ2-5
abundance: -
v_gene: TRBV9
CDR3nt: TGTGCCAGCAGCCCACTAGCGGGGCGCTCGGCGGGGGAGTACTTC
CDR3aa: CASSPLAGRSAGEYF